One and the same sample provided the 5 T cell receptor beta chains below, sequenced in a study of cytomegalovirus exposure and HLA in healthy donors. PCR employed 60 Vbeta and 13 Jbeta primers. The assay was immunoSEQ multiplex PCR, and TCRdb's table has in-frame clones only and misses some. The profile shows about 190,000 clones, around 75% of them singletons. The specimen was PBMCs. Every receptor here comes from a woman in her 30s in good health and CMV-seropositive.

The chain has TRBV6-5 and TRBJ1-1, with D possibly matching TRBD1 (6 bases). CDR1 and CDR2 from the germline V gene are MNHEY and SVGAGI. Trimming pared 7 bases from V and 2 bases from J, leaving 17 bases between. This CDR3 region has 15 residues. The CDR3 nucleotides read TGTGCCAGCATCAACGGGGGGGGCGCAAACACTGAAGCTTTCTTT. It specifies CASINGGGANTEAFF.

This clone showed up just a few times. The chain couples TRBV14 to TRBJ2-7, with 7 positions matching TRBD2. The CDR3 has 14 residues. V shed 4 bases, J shed 7 bases, and the junction held 10 bases outside the gene matches. Germline V CDR1 and CDR2: SGHDN, FVKESK. The DNA for the CDR3 is TGTGCCAGCAGCCGATCGGGACTACTGGGGGAGCAGTACTTC. It encodes CASSRSGLLGEQYF.

The J gene is TRBJ2-7, the V gene TRBV13, with 11 bases that match TRBD2. V lost 7 bases, J lost 5 bases, and 10 bases stayed unmatched. Germline V gene lookup returns CDR1 PRHDT and CDR2 FYEKMQ (reference sequence). This CDR3 has 15 amino acids. This chain's CDR3 is CASNAPSGGSHEQYF. The CDR3 coding sequence is TGTGCCAGCAACGCCCCTAGCGGGGGGTCCCACGAGCAGTACTTC.

This clone was seen only a few times. The chain carries TRBV29-1 and TRBJ1-2; D remains unclear. Per the germline V gene, CDR1 is SQVTM and CDR2 is ANQGSEA. V was clipped by 3 bases and J by 8 bases, with 10 bases between them. This CDR3 contains 11 residues. The CDR3 region is CSVEIRGGYTF. As DNA, the CDR3 is TGCAGCGTTGAGATACGCGGGGGCTACACCTTC.

The rearrangement joins TRBV7-9 to TRBJ1-1; D gene unclear. V lost 5 bases to trimming and J lost 10 bases, with 17 bases between them. The CDR3 runs 13 residues. The germline V gene encodes CDR1 SEHNR and CDR2 FQNEAQ (reference sequence). CDR3 sequence: CASSPVPGTGAFF. The DNA for the CDR3 is TGTGCCAGCAGCCCAGTTCCGGGAACCGGAGCTTTCTTT.